This T cell receptor (beta chain) was found in a study of shared clonotypes between healthy human individuals. This clone was seen a few times. Its antigen is unidentified. Germline V gives CDR1 SGHVS, CDR2 FNYEAQ. The CDR3 covers 14 residues. J gave up 3 bases and V 5 bases, and 4 bases lay outside the gene matches. Study outcomes and limitations: Only blood samples were collected, and tissue repertoires likely differ. Rarefaction exposed incomplete sorted-subset sequencing despite large depth. For naive CD4 cells, approximately 4.7% of clonotypes were shared across a handful of donors.

Clones were read by immunoSEQ multiplex PCR, and TCRdb kept only the in-frame ones, dropping some. The repertoire consists of 730,000 or so clones, with 60% to 80% occurring once and the leading ten covering about 2%. This chain links TRBV7-6 with TRBJ2-5; 9 positions match TRBD2. This receptor was identified in a woman in her twenties or thirties in good health. The specimen sequenced was memory CD4+ T cells sorted from blood. The subset is: CD45RA-negative fraction. The CDR3 spells CASSAGTSKETQYF. The CDR3 coding sequence is TGTGCCAGCAGCGCCGGGACTAGCAAAGAGACCCAGTACTTC.